This T cell receptor beta chain was recovered during a study of shared clonotypes between healthy human individuals. Only in-frame clones appear in the TCRdb table, and some are missing; sequencing was by immunoSEQ multiplex PCR. The sample records under 2,000,000 clones, over 85% being singletons. The naive CD8 fraction comprised CD45RO-negative cells positively selected for CCR7 and excluded terminally differentiated effector memory CD45RA+ cells. This CDR3 spans 14 amino acids. The germline V gene has CDR1 MNHEY and CDR2 SMNVEV (reference sequence). V was clipped by 4 bases and J by 6 bases, with 16 bases between them.

The chain links TRBV27 to TRBJ2-7; possibly TRBD2 for D (5 bases). Sequences were obtained from naive CD8+ T cells sorted from blood. This TCR was sampled from a man between 18 and 29 years old in good health. The CDR3: CASSYSGRRGEQYF. Written as DNA, the CDR3 is TGTGCCAGCAGTTACAGTGGGCGACGGGGCGAGCAGTACTTC.